This section outlines one T cell receptor beta chain sequence together with its context. The data originate from a study of blood T cell repertoires in COVID-19. For the study at large: The analysed material was cDNA or gDNA that came from T cells, B-cell-depleted T cells, or PBMCs.

Germline CDR1 reads LGHDT; CDR2 reads YNNKEL (reference sequence). V lost 3 bases, J lost 0 bases, and 23 bases lay in between. The CDR3 has 19 residues. Repertoires were generated with immunoSEQ multiplex PCR, while TCRdb's copy carries only in-frame clones and drops some. The sample records approximately 390,000 clones, around 87% being singletons. The clonotype originates from a woman aged 45-65 years who had recovered from COVID-19. The chain joins TRBV3-1 (or the pseudogene TRBV3-2) to TRBJ1-2; tentatively, D is TRBD1 (6 bases). The sample consisted of PBMCs or T cells enriched from blood (not recorded which). The CDR3 sequence: CASSHLTGKTPHSNYGYTF. For the CDR3, the DNA is TGTGCCAGCAGCCACTTGACAGGCAAAACGCCTCATTCTAACTATGGCTACACCTTC.